Many counts were recorded for the clone carrying this T cell receptor beta chain. Germline CDR1 reads LGHDT; CDR2 reads YNNKEL (reference sequence). The V gene end was trimmed by 6 bases and the J gene end by 4 bases; junction bases not matched to a gene: 4. The CDR3 is made up of 14 amino acids. These data belong to a study of T-cell reconstitution after alpha-beta-depleted transplantation in children. Preparation of the TCRbeta library was carried out with unique molecular identifiers. MiXCR, run by TCRdb on the PCR reads, gives a single entry per CDR3 protein. The sample comprises hundreds of thousands of distinct CDR3 sequences, 10% to 13% of which are singletons, and less than 5% rests with the top ten.

The receptor's source is a human donor who donated a stem cell graft to a child with acute myeloid leukemia. V is TRBV3-1 and J is TRBJ2-2; 8 nucleotides agree with TRBD1. The starting material was PBMCs from the stem cell graft donor, obtained from the stem cell graft. The CDR3 nucleotides read TGTGCCAGCAGTCGAACAGGGGGCACCGGGGAGCTGTTTTTT. Protein product: CASSRTGGTGELFF.